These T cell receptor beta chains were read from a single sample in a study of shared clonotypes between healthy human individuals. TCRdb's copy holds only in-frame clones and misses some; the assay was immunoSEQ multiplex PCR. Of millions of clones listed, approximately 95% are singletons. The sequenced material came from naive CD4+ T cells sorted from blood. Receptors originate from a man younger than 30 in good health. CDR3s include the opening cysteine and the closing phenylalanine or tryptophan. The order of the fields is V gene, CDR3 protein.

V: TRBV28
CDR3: CASSLGGSYGYTF

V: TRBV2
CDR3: CASSETAQPQHF

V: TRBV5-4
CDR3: CASSQGGRGRYEQYF

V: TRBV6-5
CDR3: CASSRDRGYEQYF

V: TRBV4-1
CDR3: CASSRGGAGAFYERYF

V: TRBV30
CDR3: CAWSVTPGNTIYF

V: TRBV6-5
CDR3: CASSYSGTGVSEQYF

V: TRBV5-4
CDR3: CASSREGSSSYNEQFF

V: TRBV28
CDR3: CASSLRDEQYF

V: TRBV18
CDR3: CASSPGTENTIYF

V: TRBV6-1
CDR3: CASRVTGTGELFF

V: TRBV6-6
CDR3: CASTSDRANYGYTF

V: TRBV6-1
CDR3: CATYQVGLNEKLFF

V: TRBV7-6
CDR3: CASSLAPVGTSGNTIYF

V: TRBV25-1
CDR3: CASSRRDLPYEQYF

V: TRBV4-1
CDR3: CASSPPLAGTPEQYF

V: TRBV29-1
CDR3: CSVVSRGAYNEQFF

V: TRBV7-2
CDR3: CASSLDQIYGYTF

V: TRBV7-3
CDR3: CASSSDSGANVLTF

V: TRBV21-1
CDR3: CASPGRRGAQTEAFF

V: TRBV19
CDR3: CASSIPGGEQYF

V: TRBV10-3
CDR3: CAISESTGEETQYF

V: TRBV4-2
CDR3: CASSQETDQSPLHF

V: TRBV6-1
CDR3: CASSDIRAANEKLFF

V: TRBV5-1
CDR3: CASTSTGLETQYF

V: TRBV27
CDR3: CASSYRFFADTQYF

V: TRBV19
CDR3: CASSRQGMDEQFF

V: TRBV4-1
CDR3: CASSTGLKGKETQYF

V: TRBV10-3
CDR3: CAISESTGETYGYTF

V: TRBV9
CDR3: CASRIKTYEQYF

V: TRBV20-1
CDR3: CSADSAEKLFF

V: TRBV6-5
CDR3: CASSPPLGGDTQYF

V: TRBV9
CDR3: CASSVGIEGKLFF

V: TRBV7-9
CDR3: CASSYEWNNEQFF

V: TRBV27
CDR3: CASSLYGAGGETQYF

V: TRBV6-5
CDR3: CASSYSAGARETQYF

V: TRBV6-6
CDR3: CASRQGAGNQPQHF

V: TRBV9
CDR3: CASSPQGSGPQHF

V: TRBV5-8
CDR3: CASSLGLGQANTEAFF

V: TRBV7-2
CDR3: CASSPDRGYGYTF

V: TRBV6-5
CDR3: CASSSRGTGELFF

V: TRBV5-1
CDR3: CASSLDGQGALTEAFF

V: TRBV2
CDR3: CASSEWDRDPTEAFF

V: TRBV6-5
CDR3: CASSYGRWNTEAFF